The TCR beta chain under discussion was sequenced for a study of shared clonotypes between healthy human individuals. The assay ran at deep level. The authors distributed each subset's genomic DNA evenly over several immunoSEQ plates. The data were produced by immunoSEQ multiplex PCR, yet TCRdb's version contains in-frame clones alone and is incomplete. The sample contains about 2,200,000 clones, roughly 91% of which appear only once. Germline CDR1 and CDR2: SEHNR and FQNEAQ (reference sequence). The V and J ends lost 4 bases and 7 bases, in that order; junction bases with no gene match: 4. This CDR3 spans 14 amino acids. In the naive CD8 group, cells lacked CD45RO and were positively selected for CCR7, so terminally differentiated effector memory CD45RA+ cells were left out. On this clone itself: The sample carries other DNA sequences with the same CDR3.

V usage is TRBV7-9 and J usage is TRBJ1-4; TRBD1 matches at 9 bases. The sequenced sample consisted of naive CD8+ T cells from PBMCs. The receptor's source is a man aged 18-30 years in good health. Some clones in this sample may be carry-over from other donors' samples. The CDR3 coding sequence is TGTGCCAGCAGCTCGAACAGGGGGCCTGAAAAACTGTTTTTT. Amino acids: CASSSNRGPEKLFF.